This T cell receptor (beta chain) emerged from a study of regulatory T cells in long-lasting Graves disease. TCR beta libraries were built with iRepertoire HTBI primers and Arm-PCR of CDR3 regions. TCRdb passed the multiplex PCR reads through MiXCR, listing each CDR3 protein once. In the table there are 500,000 to 700,000 distinct CDR3 sequences, 16% of which are singletons. Per germline, CDR1 MNHEY and CDR2 SVGAGI. The ends were cut back, 2 bases at V and 9 bases at J, with 14 bases in the middle. This CDR3 has 13 amino acids. There are many counts of this clonotype. As for time point: newly diagnosed GD, antithyroid drugs for less than 3 months. PBMCs were the source of the RNA used for TCR sequencing. This same sample was also part of a study on T cells in Graves' hyperthyroidism and ophthalmopathy.

The chain is built from TRBV6-5 and TRBJ2-7, with D perhaps matching TRBD1 (6 bases). This specimen consisted of peripheral blood mononuclear cells (PBMCs), obtained at new diagnosis, from a patient treated with antithyroid drugs. The sequence derives from a woman aged 30 to 39 with Graves disease. The CDR3 spells CASSYQGTPRQYF. The CDR3 nucleotides are TGTGCCAGCAGTTACCAGGGGACGCCCCGGCAGTACTTC.